This T cell receptor beta chain was captured by sequencing in a study of blood T cell repertoires in COVID-19. Across the study: Specimens from acute and convalescent COVID-19 originated in the United States, Italy and Spain. PBMCs, B-cell-depleted T cells, or T cells were the source of the cDNA or gDNA that made up the material.

It was during active infection that Seattle patients were enrolled and then longitudinally followed. Per germline, CDR1 SGDLS and CDR2 YYNGEE. V dropped 0 bases and J dropped 7 bases, with 16 bases sitting between them. The CDR3 sequence is 16 residues long. Data came from immunoSEQ multiplex PCR; TCRdb stores just in-frame clones and leaves some out. The sample has roughly 290,000 clones; about nine tenths are singletons. This chain uses TRBV9 with TRBJ2-2; D might be TRBD2 (6 bases). Source material: peripheral blood. The TCR comes from a woman younger than 45 with COVID-19, enrolled during active disease. This chain's CDR3 is CASSVVGSGSVGELFF. CDR3 DNA: TGTGCCAGCAGCGTAGTCGGGAGTGGTTCGGTCGGGGAGCTGTTTTTT. Combining the CDR3 with reference TRBV9 and TRBJ2-2 gives the whole variable domain DSGVTQTPKHLITATGQRVTLRCSPRSGDLSVYWYQQSLDQGLQFLIQYYNGEERAKGNILERFSAQQFPDLHSELNLSSLELGDSALYFCASSVVGSGSVGELFFGEGSRLTVL.